These T cell receptor beta chains were read from a single sample in a study of cytomegalovirus exposure and HLA in healthy donors. Some clones are missing from TCRdb's copy, which holds only in-frame ones; the method was immunoSEQ multiplex PCR. The repertoire holds about 82,000 clones, with 60% to 80% as singletons. Input material: PBMCs. These receptors were collected from a man between 50 and 59 years old in good health and CMV-seronegative. Each CDR3 is given with its conserved first and last residue. Fields, in order: J gene, V gene, clone size, D gene, CDR3 protein, CDR3 DNA. D genes are given only for firm matches. Clone size is shown for a subset of rows, as once, few, many or a class of expanded clone.

>TRBJ1-2|TRBV2|NA|NA
CASSPRELAYGYTF
TGTGCCAGCAGTCCTCGGGAGCTGGCGTATGGCTACACCTTC
>TRBJ2-3|TRBV9|NA|TRBD2
CASSAGAGPDTDTQYF
TGTGCCAGCAGCGCAGGAGCGGGACCTGACACAGATACGCAGTATTTT
>TRBJ1-2|TRBV28|NA|TRBD1
CASVDRGVYGYTF
TGTGCCAGCGTAGACAGGGGTGTCTATGGCTACACCTTC
>TRBJ2-5|TRBV5-1|once|TRBD1
CASSFSTGAKETQYF
TGCGCCAGCAGCTTTTCCACAGGGGCCAAGGAGACCCAGTACTTC
>TRBJ2-3|TRBV11-2|NA|TRBD1
CASSTRTGATDTQYF
TGTGCCAGCAGCACTCGGACAGGGGCGACAGATACGCAGTATTTT
>TRBJ2-1|TRBV7-9|NA|TRBD2
CASSRPSGGNEQFF
TGTGCCAGCAGCAGGCCTAGCGGGGGGAATGAGCAGTTCTTC
>TRBJ1-1|TRBV5-1|NA|TRBD1
CASSLTGTGWTEAFF
TGCGCCAGCAGCTTAACCGGGACAGGGTGGACTGAAGCTTTCTTT
>TRBJ1-4|TRBV20-1|NA|NA
CSGLGEKLFF
TGCAGTGGTCTTGGCGAAAAACTGTTTTTT
>TRBJ2-7|TRBV27|NA|TRBD2
CASSLGGVVTYEQYF
TGTGCCAGCAGTTTAGGGGGGGTGGTAACCTACGAGCAGTACTTC
>TRBJ1-5|TRBV7-9|NA|TRBD1
CASSSTGTNQPQHF
TGTGCCAGCAGCTCGACAGGGACCAATCAGCCCCAGCATTTT
>TRBJ1-2|TRBV20-1|NA|NA
CSARRDYGYTF
TGCAGTGCTAGACGGGACTATGGCTACACCTTC
>TRBJ1-1|TRBV7-8|NA|TRBD1
CASSTLQGAGTEAFF
TGTGCCAGCAGCACGCTACAGGGGGCTGGCACTGAAGCTTTCTTT
>TRBJ2-5|TRBV7-9|NA|TRBD2
CASSKAGAGRETQYF
TGTGCCAGCAGCAAAGCGGGGGCAGGTCGAGAGACCCAGTACTTC
>TRBJ2-3|TRBV9|few|TRBD2
CASSREGTSGGTDTQYF
TGTGCCAGCAGCAGGGAAGGGACTAGCGGGGGGACAGATACGCAGTATTTT
>TRBJ1-6|TRBV2|NA|TRBD1
CASSTGTANSPLHF
TGTGCCAGCAGTACCGGGACAGCAAATTCACCCCTCCACTTT
>TRBJ1-1|TRBV10-3|NA|TRBD1
CASTQGAPAFF
TGTGCCAGCACCCAGGGGGCCCCAGCTTTCTTT
>TRBJ2-1|TRBV7-3|NA|TRBD1
CASSPSIRDSNEQFF
TGTGCCAGCAGCCCATCAATCCGGGACAGTAATGAGCAGTTCTTC
>TRBJ2-3|TRBV4-2|NA|NA
CASSQEWRASGTQYF
TGTGCCAGCAGCCAAGAATGGCGGGCCTCGGGTACGCAGTATTTT
>TRBJ2-5|TRBV5-1|NA|TRBD1
CASSSSPQGAPETQYF
TGCGCCAGCAGCTCTTCCCCCCAGGGGGCCCCAGAGACCCAGTACTTC
>TRBJ1-4|TRBV6-1|NA|NA
CASSEGRPLNEKLFF
TGTGCCAGCAGTGAGGGCAGACCCCTAAATGAAAAACTGTTTTTT
>TRBJ2-7|TRBV5-1|NA|NA
CASSLAGGGGKTYEQYF
TGCGCCAGCAGCTTGGCCGGTGGAGGGGGCAAGACCTACGAGCAGTACTTC